This TCR beta chain was captured in a study of CD8+ T cells in alopecia areata. Treatment defined: oral pan-JAK inhibitor, 5-10 mg twice daily. In each case, RNA was isolated and then reverse transcribed into cDNA as the sequencing template. The data were produced by immunoSEQ multiplex PCR, yet TCRdb's version contains in-frame clones alone and is incomplete. This table holds about 180,000 clones, around half found once. This clone has a handful of counts. Sequencing used CD8+ T cells sorted from blood, obtained at week 24, from a patient treated with tofacitinib. The origin of this receptor is a human donor with alopecia areata.

DNA of the CDR3: TGCAGCGTTGAGTTTGCGGGACAGGCCTCCTACGAGCAGTACTTC. Amino acids: CSVEFAGQASYEQYF. This chain joins TRBV29-1 and TRBJ2-7; 8 bases fit TRBD1. This CDR3 spans 15 amino acids. The germline CDR1 and CDR2 sequences are SQVTM and ANQGSEA. The junction had 7 bases not matched to a gene; V was cut back by 3 bases and J by 0 bases.